The rows below give T cell receptor beta chains drawn from one sample of a study of Graves' ophthalmopathy and Graves' hyperthyroidism. One entry per CDR3 protein results from TCRdb running MiXCR on the multiplex PCR reads. The sample yields over a million distinct CDR3 sequences, roughly 35% seen once. Sequencing input: peripheral blood or thyroid tissue (not recorded which). The receptors derive from an adult man with Graves' hyperthyroidism. CDR3s include the opening cysteine and the closing phenylalanine or tryptophan. Fields, in order: clone size, D gene, V gene, J gene, CDR3 DNA, CDR3 protein. D genes are given only for firm matches. Expanded clones get a size class; other rows say once, few or many, or leave the size out.

>few|.|TRBV7-9|TRBJ1-2
TGTGCCAGCAGCTTCCGGGACAAAAGCCGATATGGCTACACCTTC
CASSFRDKSRYGYTF
>few|.|TRBV12-3/TRBV12-4|TRBJ1-5
TGTGCCAGCAGCACCGGGACGGAAACTAATCAGCCCCAGCATTTT
CASSTGTETNQPQHF
>many|TRBD1|TRBV2|TRBJ1-6
TGTGCCAGTCGAGGGGGACAGGGCAATTCACCCCTCCACTTT
CASRGGQGNSPLHF
>few|.|TRBV20-1|TRBJ2-7
TGCAGTGCTAGAGATAGGGCAGGAAGCCACTACGAGCAGTACTTC
CSARDRAGSHYEQYF
>many|.|TRBV29-1|TRBJ1-2
TGCAGCGTTGAAGGAGGGGACGACTATGGCTACACCTTC
CSVEGGDDYGYTF
>many|.|TRBV28|TRBJ2-5
TGTGCCGGCGGGGAACAGGGGACAGAGACCCAGTACTTC
CAGGEQGTETQYF
>.|.|TRBV5-5|TRBJ1-6
TGTGCCAGCAGCTTGTTGGGGGGCAGGGATTCACCCCTCCACTTT
CASSLLGGRDSPLHF
>.|TRBD1|TRBV20-1|TRBJ2-7
TGCAGTGCTAGTGGGACAGGGGTCCAATTCTCCTACGAGCAGTACTTC
CSASGTGVQFSYEQYF
>.|.|TRBV5-1|TRBJ2-2
TGCGCCAGCAGCCGGGGCAGGGAAGGAACCGGGGAGCTGTTTTTT
CASSRGREGTGELFF
>many|.|TRBV20-1|TRBJ1-1
TGCAGTGCTAGGCCGTCGTGGGGCACTGAAGCTTTCTTT
CSARPSWGTEAFF
>.|TRBD2|TRBV7-9|TRBJ2-7
TGTGCCAGCAGCCGGGAGCGGGGGGCCTACGAGCAGTACTTC
CASSRERGAYEQYF
>.|TRBD1|TRBV9|TRBJ2-5
TGTGCCAGCAGCGTATCTTGGACAGGACAGGAGACCCAGTACTTC
CASSVSWTGQETQYF
>.|TRBD1|TRBV4-1|TRBJ1-6
TGCGCCAGCAGCCAAGCCGGGACAGCGTTATCACCCCTCCACTTT
CASSQAGTALSPLHF
>.|.|TRBV10-3|TRBJ1-2
TGTGCCATCGGGGAGGCCCACCGCTATGGCTACACCTTC
CAIGEAHRYGYTF
>many|TRBD1|TRBV19|TRBJ2-5
TGTGCCAGTAGGAGGACAGGGGAAGAGACCCAGTACTTC
CASRRTGEETQYF
>.|.|TRBV19|TRBJ2-7
TGTGCCTGGAGTGTAGGACGGATCGCCTACGAGCAGTACTTC
CAWSVGRIAYEQYF
>.|TRBD1|TRBV12-3/TRBV12-4|TRBJ1-1
TGTGCCAGCAGTTCCCGGGGACAGGGGCCCCTGATGGCTGAAGCTTTCTTT
CASSSRGQGPLMAEAFF
>.|.|TRBV10-3|TRBJ2-5
TGTGCCAGCATTGTCAAGGGCGAGACCCAGTACTTC
CASIVKGETQYF
>many|.|TRBV11-2|TRBJ2-7
TGTGCCAGCAGCTCTTGGGTCGAGCAGTACTTC
CASSSWVEQYF
>many|.|TRBV9|TRBJ2-5
TGTGCCAGCAGCGGACAAGCGGAGCTCGAGACCCAGTACTTC
CASSGQAELETQYF
>.|TRBD1|TRBV7-2|TRBJ1-6
TGTGCCAGCAGAGGCACAGGGGATGACTCACCCCTCCACTTT
CASRGTGDDSPLHF
>many|.|TRBV7-9|TRBJ2-7
TGTGCCAGCAGCGAAAAATACGAGCAGTACTTC
CASSEKYEQYF
>many|TRBD1|TRBV5-1|TRBJ2-7
TGCGCCAGCAGCCTGAAGTTGGGACAGGGGAGCCACGAGCAGTACTTC
CASSLKLGQGSHEQYF
>many|.|TRBV10-3|TRBJ1-6
TGTGCCATCAGGACGTGGGATTCACCCCTCCACTTT
CAIRTWDSPLHF
>many|.|TRBV20-1|TRBJ1-1
TGCAGTGCTTACGACACGGTCGTAGGAGCTTTCTTT
CSAYDTVVGAFF
>.|.|TRBV4-1|TRBJ2-7
TGCGCCAGCAGCCAAATGAATAGACGGCAGAAAAGCTACGAGCAGTACTTC
CASSQMNRRQKSYEQYF
>.|TRBD2|TRBV25-1|TRBJ2-7
TGTGCCAGCACCTTAGCGGGGGTTGGGTCCTACGAGCAGTACTTC
CASTLAGVGSYEQYF
>.|.|TRBV4-1|TRBJ1-5
TGCGCCAGCAGCCAAAGGGAGGGAAGCAATCAGCCCCAGCATTTT
CASSQREGSNQPQHF
>.|TRBD1|TRBV7-8|TRBJ1-5
TGTGCCAGCAGCCAGGGACAGGGGACGGGAGAGCCCCAGCATTTT
CASSQGQGTGEPQHF
>.|.|TRBV10-2|TRBJ1-1
TGCGCCAGCACCCACTCTGGAAACACTGAAGCTTTCTTT
CASTHSGNTEAFF
>many|TRBD2|TRBV29-1|TRBJ2-7
TGCAGCGTTGTTAGCGGGAGTATATACGAGCAGTACTTC
CSVVSGSIYEQYF
>few|TRBD2|TRBV4-1|TRBJ2-7
TGCGCCAGCAGCCAAGCTCCTAGCGGAAGGGGCTACGAGCAGTACTTC
CASSQAPSGRGYEQYF
>.|.|TRBV7-3|TRBJ2-6
TGTGCCAGCGCAAGAGGGGTCGGGGCCAACGTCCTGACTTTC
CASARGVGANVLTF
>many|.|TRBV10-3|TRBJ2-2
TGTGCCATCAGTGAGCCTCTAGTGTCCGGGGAGCTGTTTTTT
CAISEPLVSGELFF
>.|TRBD1|TRBV19|TRBJ1-3
TGTGCCAGTAGTATCCGCGGGACAGCGAACTCTGGAAACACCATATATTTT
CASSIRGTANSGNTIYF
>.|.|TRBV24-1|TRBJ1-5
TGTGCTACGGTGGATGATAGCAATCAGCCCCAGCATTTT
CATVDDSNQPQHF
>once|.|TRBV10-3|TRBJ2-7
TGTGCCATCAGTGAGTCGGACAGCTTCCTCTACGAGCAGTACTTC
CAISESDSFLYEQYF
>.|.|TRBV19|TRBJ1-1
TGTGCCAGTAGTATCCACCCTGGACTAGCGGAAACTTTCTTT
CASSIHPGLAETFF
>few|.|TRBV5-5|TRBJ2-7
TGTGCCAGCAGCTCACCACTGGGCAGGGACTACGAGCAGTACTTC
CASSSPLGRDYEQYF
>few|.|TRBV4-3|TRBJ1-5
TGCGCCAGCAGCCCAGGGGATATGGGAATCCAACAGCCCCAGCATTTT
CASSPGDMGIQQPQHF
>many|.|TRBV29-1|TRBJ1-1
TGCAGCGTTGTGGGGGGGCAGGAAAGAGGAGCTTTCTTT
CSVVGGQERGAFF
>many|TRBD2|TRBV10-3|TRBJ2-2
TGTGCCATCAAGGAGACTAGCGGGTCGAACACCGGGGAGCTGTTTTTT
CAIKETSGSNTGELFF
>many|TRBD1|TRBV5-8|TRBJ2-5
TGTGCCAGCACCCGGACAGGGATAGAGACCCAGTACTTC
CASTRTGIETQYF
>many|.|TRBV14|TRBJ1-6
TGTGCCAGCAGCCAAATACTGAATTCACCCCTCCACTTT
CASSQILNSPLHF
>many|TRBD1|TRBV6-5|TRBJ1-6
TGTGCCACCTGGACAGGGGTCGGATCACCCCTCCACTTT
CATWTGVGSPLHF
>.|TRBD2|TRBV29-1|TRBJ2-7
TGCAGCGCAAAAGACGGGCTAGCGGGCGCCAGGAGCTCCTACGAGCAGTACTTC
CSAKDGLAGARSSYEQYF
>many|.|TRBV19|TRBJ1-1
TGTGCCAGTAGTATAGGACAGAGGATGAACACTGAAGCTTTCTTT
CASSIGQRMNTEAFF
>few|.|TRBV10-3|TRBJ1-2
TGTGCCATCAGTAACGACAGTCCCCTGGACTATGGCTACACCTTC
CAISNDSPLDYGYTF
>few|TRBD2|TRBV6-5|TRBJ2-5
TGTGCCAGCATTCCCCGGGGGGGGAGGGGTGAGACCCAGTACTTC
CASIPRGGRGETQYF
>many|.|TRBV20-1|TRBJ2-2
TGCAGTGCTACCATTCTGGTGGGCGGGGAGCTGTTTTTT
CSATILVGGELFF
>.|.|TRBV7-9|TRBJ2-2
TGTGCCAGCAGCCAGATGGCCGGACGGGGGTCCGGGGAGCTGTTTTTT
CASSQMAGRGSGELFF
>.|.|TRBV19|TRBJ2-7
TGTGCCAGTAGCCCTCGAGGGGAGTTTGGAGGTGAGCAGTACTTC
CASSPRGEFGGEQYF
>once|TRBD1|TRBV20-1|TRBJ1-5
TGCAGTGCTAGTCGGGACAGCGTGGCCAATCAGCATTTT
CSASRDSVANQHF